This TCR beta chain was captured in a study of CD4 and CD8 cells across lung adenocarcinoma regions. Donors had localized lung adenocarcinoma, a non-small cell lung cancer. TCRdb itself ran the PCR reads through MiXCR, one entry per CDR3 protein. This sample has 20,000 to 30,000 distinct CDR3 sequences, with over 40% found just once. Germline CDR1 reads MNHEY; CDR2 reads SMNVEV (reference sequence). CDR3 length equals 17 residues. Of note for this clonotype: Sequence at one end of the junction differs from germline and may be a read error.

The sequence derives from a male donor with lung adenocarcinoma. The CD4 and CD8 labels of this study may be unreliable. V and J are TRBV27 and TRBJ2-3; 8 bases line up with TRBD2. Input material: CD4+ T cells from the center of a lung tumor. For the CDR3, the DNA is TGTGCCAGCAGATCGGGACTCGCGGGAGGTGTGCGAGATACGCAGTATTTC. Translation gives CASRSGLAGGVRDTQYF.